What follows is one TCR beta chain and its context. What it recognizes is unknown. Using immunoSEQ multiplex PCR, the repertoire was profiled, and TCRdb retains in-frame clones only, with some absent. Among 65,000 or so clones listed, roughly 86% were seen once. The CDR3 is 14 amino acids. V shed 7 bases, J shed 0 bases, and the junction held 4 bases outside the gene matches. The germline CDR1 and CDR2 sequences are MDHEN and SYDVKM. This record comes from a study of OX40 agonist ivuxolimab in advanced cancers. General study results and limits: Relative to CD4+, CD8+ T cells held more expanded clones on average.

This chain uses TRBV28 with TRBJ2-7; 9 bases are a match to TRBD2. Sample: CD4+ or CD8+ T cells sorted from blood, taken in a trial of the OX40 agonist ivuxolimab. This receptor was obtained from an adult with an advanced solid tumor such as melanoma, head and neck, liver or kidney cancer. The CDR3 sequence: CASMSGRPSYEQYF. CDR3 nucleotide sequence: TGTGCCAGCATGAGCGGGAGGCCCTCCTACGAGCAGTACTTC.